The clone carrying this TCR beta chain was observed a few times. The V gene's germline CDR1 is LNHDA and CDR2 SQIVND (reference sequence). This CDR3 has 13 amino acids. The J segment lost 8 bases and the V segment lost 4 bases, leaving 0 bases of the junction unmatched. This sample is drawn from a study of blood T cell repertoires in COVID-19. In the study overall: T cells, B-cell-depleted T cells, or PBMCs provided the cDNA or gDNA that served as material.

As handled by the study authors: By means of reference gene primer amplification, nucleated cell counts were estimated. The repertoire was sequenced with immunoSEQ multiplex PCR; TCRdb's copy has only in-frame clones and lacks some. The V and J calls and clone size come from that table; D and trimming were worked out from the DNA. The data show roughly 62,000 clones, 84% seen once. Material: peripheral blood. V usage is TRBV19 and J usage is TRBJ1-6, with 9 positions matching TRBD1. The sequence was collected from a man of 80 years or more with COVID-19, enrolled during active disease. CDR3 sequence reads: CASSRDRDSPLHF. Written as DNA, the CDR3 is TGTGCCAGTAGTAGGGACAGGGATTCACCCCTCCACTTT.